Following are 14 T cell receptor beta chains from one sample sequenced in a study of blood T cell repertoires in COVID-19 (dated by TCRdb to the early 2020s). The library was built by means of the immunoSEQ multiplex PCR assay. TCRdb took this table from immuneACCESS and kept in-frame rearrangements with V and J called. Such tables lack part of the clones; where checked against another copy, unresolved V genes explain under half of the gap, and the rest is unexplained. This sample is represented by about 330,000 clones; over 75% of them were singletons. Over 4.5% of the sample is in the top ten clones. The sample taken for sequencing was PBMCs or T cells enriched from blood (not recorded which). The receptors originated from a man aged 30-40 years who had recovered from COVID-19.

This CDR3 is CASSLGLNYQETQYF. The CDR3 region has the DNA TGTGCCAGCAGCTTAGGTTTAAATTACCAAGAGACCCAGTACTTC. This chain connects TRBV7-9 to TRBJ2-5; D gene uncertain. CDR3 length: 15 amino acids. With 1 base removed from V and 0 bases from J, the gap between germline ends came to 9 bases. The V gene's germline CDR1 is SEHNR and CDR2 FQNEAQ (reference sequence).

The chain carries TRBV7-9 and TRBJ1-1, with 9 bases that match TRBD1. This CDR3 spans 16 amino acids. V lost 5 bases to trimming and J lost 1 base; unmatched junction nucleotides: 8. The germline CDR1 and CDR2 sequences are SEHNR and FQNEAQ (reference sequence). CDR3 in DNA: TGTGCCAGCAGCCCGAAGACAGGGGGTCGGAACACTGAAGCTTTCTTT. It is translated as CASSPKTGGRNTEAFF.

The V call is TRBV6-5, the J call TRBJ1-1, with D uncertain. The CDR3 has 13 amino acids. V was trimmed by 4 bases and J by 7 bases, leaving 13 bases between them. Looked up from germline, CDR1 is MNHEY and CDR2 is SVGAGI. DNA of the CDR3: TGTGCCAGCAGTTTACCCTCGGGGAATGAAGCTTTCTTT. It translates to CASSLPSGNEAFF.

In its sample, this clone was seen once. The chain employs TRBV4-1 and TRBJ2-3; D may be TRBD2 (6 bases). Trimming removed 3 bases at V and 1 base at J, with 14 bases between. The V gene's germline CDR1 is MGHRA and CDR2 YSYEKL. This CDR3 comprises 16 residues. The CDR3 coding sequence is TGCGCCAGCAGCCAGGTCGGGGGTGTGGGCACAGATACGCAGTATTTT. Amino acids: CASSQVGGVGTDTQYF.

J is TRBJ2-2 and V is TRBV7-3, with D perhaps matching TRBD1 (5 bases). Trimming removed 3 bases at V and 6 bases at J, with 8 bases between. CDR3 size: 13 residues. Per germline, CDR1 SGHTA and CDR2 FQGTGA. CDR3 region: CASSFQGSGELFF. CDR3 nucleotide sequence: TGTGCCAGCAGCTTCCAGGGTTCCGGGGAGCTGTTTTTT.

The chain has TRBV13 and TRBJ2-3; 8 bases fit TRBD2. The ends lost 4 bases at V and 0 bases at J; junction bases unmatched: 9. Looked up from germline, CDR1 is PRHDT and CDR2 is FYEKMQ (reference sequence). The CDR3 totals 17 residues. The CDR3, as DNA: TGTGCCAGCAGCTCGGATTTAGCGGGGTCTAGCACAGATACGCAGTATTTT. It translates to CASSSDLAGSSTDTQYF.

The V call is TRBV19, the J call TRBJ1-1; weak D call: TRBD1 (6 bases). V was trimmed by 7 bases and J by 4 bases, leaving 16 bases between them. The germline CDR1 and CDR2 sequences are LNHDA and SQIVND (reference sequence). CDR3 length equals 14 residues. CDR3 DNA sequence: TGTGCCAGTACCCCTCAGGGGTGGGGCACTGAAGCTTTCTTT. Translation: CASTPQGWGTEAFF.

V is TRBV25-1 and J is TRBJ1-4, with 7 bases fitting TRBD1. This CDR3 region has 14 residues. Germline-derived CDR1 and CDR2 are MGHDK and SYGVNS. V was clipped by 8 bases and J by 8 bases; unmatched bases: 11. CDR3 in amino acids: CASSDTGTAEKLFF. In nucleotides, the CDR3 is TGTGCCAGCTCCGATACCGGGACAGCCGAAAAACTGTTTTTT.

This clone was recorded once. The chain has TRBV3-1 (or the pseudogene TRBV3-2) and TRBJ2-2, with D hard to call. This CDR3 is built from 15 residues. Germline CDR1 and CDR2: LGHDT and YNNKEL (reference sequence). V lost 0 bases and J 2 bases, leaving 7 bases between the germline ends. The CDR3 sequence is CASSQDLRNTGELFF. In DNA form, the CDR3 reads TGTGCCAGCAGCCAAGATCTGAGAAACACCGGGGAGCTGTTTTTT.

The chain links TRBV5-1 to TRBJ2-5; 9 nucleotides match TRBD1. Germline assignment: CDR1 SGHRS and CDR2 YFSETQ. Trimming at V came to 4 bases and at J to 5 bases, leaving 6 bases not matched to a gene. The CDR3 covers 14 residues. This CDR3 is CASSGTGGVETQYF. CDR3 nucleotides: TGCGCCAGCAGCGGAACAGGGGGCGTGGAGACCCAGTACTTC. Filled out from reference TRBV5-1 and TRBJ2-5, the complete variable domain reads KAGVTQTPRYLIKTRGQQVTLSCSPISGHRSVSWYQQTPGQGLQFLFEYFSETQRNKGNFPGRFSGRQFSNSRSEMNVSTLELGDSALYLCASSGTGGVETQYFGPGTRLLVL.

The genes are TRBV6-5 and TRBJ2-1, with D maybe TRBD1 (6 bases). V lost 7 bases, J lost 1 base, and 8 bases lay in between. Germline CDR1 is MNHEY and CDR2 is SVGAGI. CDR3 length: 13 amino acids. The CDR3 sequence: CASITGSYNEQFF. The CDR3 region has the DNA TGTGCCAGCATTACAGGGTCCTACAATGAGCAGTTCTTC.

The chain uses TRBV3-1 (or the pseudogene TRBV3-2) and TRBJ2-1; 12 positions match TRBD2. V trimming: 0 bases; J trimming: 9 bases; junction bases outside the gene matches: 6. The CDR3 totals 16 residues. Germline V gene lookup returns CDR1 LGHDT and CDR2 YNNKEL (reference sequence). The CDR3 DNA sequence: TGTGCCAGCAGCCAAGATCTGCTAGCGGGGGGGCGTGAGCAGTTCTTC. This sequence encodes CASSQDLLAGGREQFF.

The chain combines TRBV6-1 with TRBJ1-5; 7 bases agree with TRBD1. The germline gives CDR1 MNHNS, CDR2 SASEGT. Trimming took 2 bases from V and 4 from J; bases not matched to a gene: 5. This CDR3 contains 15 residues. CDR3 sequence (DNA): TGTGCCAGCAGTGAATGGGGACAGTCTAATCAGCCCCAGCATTTT. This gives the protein CASSEWGQSNQPQHF.

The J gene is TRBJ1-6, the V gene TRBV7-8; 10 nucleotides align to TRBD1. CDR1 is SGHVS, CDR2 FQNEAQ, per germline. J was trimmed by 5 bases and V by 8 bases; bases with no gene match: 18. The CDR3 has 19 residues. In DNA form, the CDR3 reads TGTGCCAGCCAGGTCCAAGGGTGGCTGGACAGGGGGGATAATTCACCCCTCCACTTT. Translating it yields CASQVQGWLDRGDNSPLHF.